These T cell receptor beta chains were read from a single sample in a study of Ad26.COV2.S vaccination and SARS-CoV-2 variants. TCRdb's copy holds only in-frame clones and misses some; the assay was immunoSEQ multiplex PCR. The sample lists some 400,000 clones, about nine tenths seen once, with 1.5% to 2% in the top ten. Sequences were derived from peripheral blood, sampled in a trial of Ad26.COV2.S vaccine versus placebo. Receptors originate from a person aged 18-60 years who received the Ad26.COV2.S COVID-19 vaccine or a placebo. Each CDR3 is given with its conserved first and last residue. D genes are given only for firm matches. Some rows have no size entry. The others give once, few or many, or a class for an expanded clone.

size	length	V	D	J	DNA	CDR3
NA	13	TRBV5-1	NA	TRBJ2-5	TGCGCCAGCAACCCCAGGGGAGGGGAGACCCAGTACTTC	CASNPRGGETQYF
NA	16	TRBV7-9	NA	TRBJ1-4	TGTGCCAGCAGCCCCCCCACGGGACGGCCGAATGAAAAACTGTTTTTT	CASSPPTGRPNEKLFF
NA	15	TRBV27	NA	TRBJ1-5	TGTGCCAGCAGTCGGGCTCCCGGGTCAAATCAGCCCCAGCATTTT	CASSRAPGSNQPQHF
few	13	TRBV24-1	NA	TRBJ2-1	TGTGCCACCAGCGGGGCGGGGTACCATGAGCAGTTCTTC	CATSGAGYHEQFF
once	17	TRBV7-6	TRBD1	TRBJ2-6	TGTGCCAGCAGCTTAGGCGCAGGGGGCTCTGGGGCCAACGTCCTGACTTTC	CASSLGAGGSGANVLTF
NA	13	TRBV11-3	TRBD2	TRBJ2-1	TGTGCCAGCAGGGGACTAGCGGGAGGAGAGCAGTTCTTC	CASRGLAGGEQFF
NA	15	TRBV3-1/TRBV3-2	NA	TRBJ1-3	TGTGCCAGCAGCCAAACCCAACCCCTAGGGAACACCATATATTTT	CASSQTQPLGNTIYF
NA	14	TRBV10-1	NA	TRBJ2-2	TGCGCCAGCAGTGAGGGTCGACCCCTCGGGGAGCTGTTTTTT	CASSEGRPLGELFF
NA	16	TRBV6-7	NA	TRBJ1-5	TGTGCCAGCAGTTACTCCGCGTACGATAGCAATCAGCCCCAGCATTTT	CASSYSAYDSNQPQHF
NA	15	TRBV28	NA	TRBJ2-7	TGTGCCAGCAGTTTTTCATCGGCTAGCTCCTACGAGCAGTACTTC	CASSFSSASSYEQYF
NA	14	TRBV9	TRBD2	TRBJ2-1	TGTGCCAGCAGCTACGAAGGTCCGGGGGGTGAGCAGTTCTTC	CASSYEGPGGEQFF
NA	14	TRBV11-1	NA	TRBJ2-3	TGTGCCAGCAGCTTATGGCGGAACACAGATACGCAGTATTTT	CASSLWRNTDTQYF
NA	14	TRBV11-2	TRBD2	TRBJ2-1	TGTGCCAGCAGCTTCAAAAACGGGGAGGGGGAGCAGTTCTTC	CASSFKNGEGEQFF
NA	14	TRBV28	NA	TRBJ1-6	TGTGCCAGCAGTTTTCAGGCAAGGAATTCACCCCTCCACTTT	CASSFQARNSPLHF
NA	16	TRBV6-5	TRBD2	TRBJ2-5	TGTGCCAGCAGTTACGATAGCGGGAGGGCCGGAGAGACCCAGTACTTC	CASSYDSGRAGETQYF
few	14	TRBV6-5	NA	TRBJ1-6	TGTGCCAGCAGTTACGATGGGGTCGATTCACCCCTCCACTTT	CASSYDGVDSPLHF